The 27 T cell receptor beta chains below all came from one sample that was sequenced in a study of identical twins. TCRdb called the 5' RACE reads again in MiXCR, with one record for every CDR3 protein. The sample consists of 700,000 to 950,000 distinct CDR3 sequences, 10% to 15% of them appearing once. These data are also associated with another study on yellow fever vaccine responses in identical twins.

Sequencing input: PBMCs. The receptor source for this set is a woman aged 18-30 years in good health.

The rearrangement uses TRBV29-1 and TRBJ2-5; 15 nucleotides line up with TRBD2. Trimming at V came to 4 bases and at J to 4 bases, leaving 4 bases not matched to a gene. From germline, CDR1 is SQVTM and CDR2 ANQGSEA. The CDR3 is made up of 15 amino acids. This CDR3 is CSVGSGLAGGETQYF. The CDR3 DNA reads TGCAGCGTTGGGTCGGGACTAGCGGGAGGAGAGACCCAGTACTTC.

V and J are TRBV27 and TRBJ2-5; D tentatively reads TRBD1 or TRBD2 (5 bases each). Germline assignment: CDR1 MNHEY and CDR2 SMNVEV (reference sequence). This CDR3 contains 13 residues. The V gene lost 7 bases and the J gene lost 2 bases, with 11 bases spanning the gap. CDR3 sequence: CASNRDGQETQYF. CDR3 bases: TGTGCCAGCAATCGGGACGGACAAGAGACCCAGTACTTC.

Concerning this clonotype: A junction end diverges from the germline sequence, so it may reflect a read error. The V and J genes are TRBV12-3 or TRBV12-4 and TRBJ2-5, with 11 bases that match TRBD2. CDR3 length: 18 amino acids. The CDR3 region is CTSSLTASGGRTGETQYF. The CDR3 nucleotides are TGTACCAGCAGTTTAACGGCTAGCGGGGGGCGTACGGGAGAGACCCAGTACTTC.

There are a few counts of this clonotype. The chain combines TRBV11-2 with TRBJ2-1, with TRBD1 identical over 7 bases. The CDR3 sequence is 17 residues long. Germline V gives CDR1 SGHAT, CDR2 FQNNGV. V was clipped by 3 bases and J by 0 bases; unmatched bases: 8. CDR3 sequence (DNA): TGTGCCAGCAGCTTTAGATCGGCAGGGGGCTCCTACAATGAGCAGTTCTTC. Its translation is CASSFRSAGGSYNEQFF.

The chain couples TRBV9 to TRBJ2-3; 10 positions agree with TRBD2. CDR3 length: 18 residues. Trimming cost V 4 bases and J 9 bases; bases outside gene matches: 20. Germline V gene lookup returns CDR1 SGDLS and CDR2 YYNGEE. Written as DNA, the CDR3 is TGTGCCAGCAGCTATAGCCACAAACTAGCGGGATTCCCTATCACGCAGTATTTT. Translated, it gives CASSYSHKLAGFPITQYF. Looking up the rest from reference TRBV9 and TRBJ2-3 gives the full variable domain: DSGVTQTPKHLITATGQRVTLRCSPRSGDLSVYWYQQSLDQGLQFLIQYYNGEERAKGNILERFSAQQFPDLHSELNLSSLELGDSALYFCASSYSHKLAGFPITQYFGPGTRLTVL.

Many counts were recorded for this clonotype. The V gene is TRBV28, the J gene TRBJ2-2, with 11 nucleotides matching TRBD2. The germline CDR1 and CDR2 sequences are MDHEN and SYDVKM. The ends lost 2 bases at V and 1 base at J; junction bases unmatched: 12. The CDR3 sequence is 20 residues long. CDR3 loop: CASSLPTQGLAVGNTGELFF. The DNA for the CDR3 is TGTGCCAGCAGTTTACCCACTCAGGGACTAGCGGTCGGGAACACCGGGGAGCTGTTTTTT.

This clonotype was detected many times. V and J are TRBV7-8 and TRBJ2-7; 13 nucleotides align to TRBD2. Per germline, CDR1 SGHVS and CDR2 FQNEAQ. Losses at the gene ends were 1 base for V and 3 bases for J; bases not matched to a gene: 9. The CDR3 totals 18 residues. The CDR3 DNA reads TGTGCCAGCAGCTTAGGGACTAGCGGGAGTTTTTCGGACTACGAGCAGTACTTC. Encoded protein: CASSLGTSGSFSDYEQYF. The whole variable domain, filled in from reference TRBV7-8 and TRBJ2-7, reads GAGVSQSPRYKVAKRGQDVALRCDPISGHVSLFWYQQALGQGPEFLTYFQNEAQLDKSGLPSDRFFAERPEGSVSTLKIQRTQQEDSAVYLCASSLGTSGSFSDYEQYFGPGTRLTVT.

Only a few counts were recorded for this clonotype. The CDR3 DNA reads as TGTGCCAGTAATTCTCAGAACACCGGGGAGCTGTTTTTT. This gives the protein CASNSQNTGELFF. This chain joins TRBV19 and TRBJ2-2, with unresolved D. The CDR3 covers 13 residues. Trimming removed 7 bases from V and 1 base from J, with 7 bases in between. CDR1 and CDR2 from the germline V gene are LNHDA and SQIVND (reference sequence).

This clonotype was detected only a few times. The chain carries TRBV6-1 and TRBJ1-1, with TRBD1 matching over 10 bases. The germline V gene encodes CDR1 MNHNS and CDR2 SASEGT. Trimming cost V 4 bases and J 4 bases; bases outside gene matches: 6. CDR3 size: 15 residues. This chain's CDR3 is CASSGVTGGGTEAFF. The CDR3 bases are TGTGCCAGCAGTGGAGTGACAGGGGGCGGCACTGAAGCTTTCTTT.

This clonotype was observed a few times. Written as DNA, the CDR3 is TGTGCCAGCAGTTTGTCTCAGGGGGCACGAGAGCAGTTCTTC. Translating it yields CASSLSQGAREQFF. The chain carries TRBV12-3 or TRBV12-4 and TRBJ2-1; 8 bases are a match to TRBD1. This CDR3 comprises 14 residues. V was clipped by 3 bases and J by 10 bases; unmatched bases: 8.

At least ten counts were recorded for this clonotype. The rearrangement joins TRBV6-2 or TRBV6-3 to TRBJ2-1; 7 positions agree with TRBD2. Germline CDR1 is MNHEY and CDR2 is SVGEGT. J gave up 0 bases and V 7 bases, and 6 bases lay outside the gene matches. This CDR3 spans 15 amino acids. The CDR3 sequence: CASKGGMNSYNEQFF. CDR3 DNA sequence: TGTGCCAGCAAGGGAGGGATGAACTCCTACAATGAGCAGTTCTTC.

The chain recombines TRBV5-1 with TRBJ2-3; D perhaps matches TRBD1 (5 bases). Germline-derived CDR1 and CDR2 are SGHRS and YFSETQ. V was trimmed by 2 bases and J by 4 bases, leaving 17 bases between them. The CDR3 runs 16 residues. The CDR3 region has the DNA TGCGCCAGCAGCTTAACAGGACAAGCCACCGCAGATACGCAGTATTTT. This sequence encodes CASSLTGQATADTQYF.

V gene TRBV7-8 combines with J gene TRBJ1-1; the D is unclear. Trimming took 7 bases from V and 3 from J, leaving 12 bases between them. The CDR3 contains 13 residues. Per germline, CDR1 SGHVS and CDR2 FQNEAQ. In DNA form, the CDR3 reads TGTGCCAGCACAAACCCGGGTGACACTGAAGCTTTCTTT. It encodes CASTNPGDTEAFF.

The chain combines TRBV6-5 with TRBJ1-5; D may be TRBD1 (6 bases). Germline V lookup: CDR1 MNHEY, CDR2 SVGAGI. Trimming pared 4 bases from V and 6 bases from J, leaving 16 bases between. The CDR3 is made up of 15 amino acids. The CDR3 reads CASSWGGRWGQPQHF. For the CDR3, the DNA is TGTGCCAGCAGTTGGGGGGGGCGGTGGGGTCAGCCCCAGCATTTT.

This rearrangement joins TRBV12-3 or TRBV12-4 to TRBJ1-2; D gene ambiguous. V was trimmed by 3 bases and J by 4 bases, leaving 9 bases between them. The CDR3 consists of 13 residues. CDR3 sequence reads: CASSLDAFYGYTF. The DNA of the CDR3 is TGTGCCAGCAGTTTGGACGCCTTCTATGGCTACACCTTC.

DNA for the CDR3: TGTGCCAGCAGTTTAAGTACTAGCGGGGGCGAGCAGTACTTC. Translated: CASSLSTSGGEQYF. This chain uses TRBV12-3 or TRBV12-4 with TRBJ2-7; 11 nucleotides line up with TRBD2. V lost 2 bases, J lost 6 bases, and 3 bases stayed unmatched. This CDR3 is 14 amino acids long.

The J gene is TRBJ2-1, the V gene TRBV14, with TRBD2 identical over 10 bases. Germline lookup yields CDR1 SGHDN and CDR2 FVKESK. The J segment lost 13 bases and the V segment lost 1 base, leaving 10 bases of the junction unmatched. This CDR3 is built from 15 residues. CDR3 region: CASSQAALAGASQFF. The CDR3 DNA is TGTGCCAGCAGCCAAGCCGCCCTAGCGGGGGCGAGCCAGTTCTTC.

This clonotype showed up just a few times. This sequence joins TRBV25-1 and TRBJ2-1; either TRBD1 or TRBD2 may supply D (5 bases each). The V gene's germline CDR1 is MGHDK and CDR2 SYGVNS. V was cut by 2 bases and J by 4 bases, with 12 bases left in between. The CDR3 is made up of 15 amino acids. DNA of the CDR3: TGTGCCAGCAGTGAAGGTGGGACGGATTACAATGAGCAGTTCTTC. This codes for CASSEGGTDYNEQFF.

This sequence joins TRBV12-3 or TRBV12-4 and TRBJ2-2; D might be TRBD1 or TRBD2, each matching 5 bases. CDR3 length: 16 amino acids. V lost 6 bases and J lost 0, with 14 bases in between. The CDR3 DNA is TGTGCCAGCAGCCTGAAGGGACCTTCGAACACCGGGGAGCTGTTTTTT. This gives the protein CASSLKGPSNTGELFF.

This clonotype was found many times. The chain carries TRBV3-1 and TRBJ2-1; D possibly corresponds to TRBD2 (6 bases). Trimming stripped 4 bases from V and 6 bases from J, with 16 bases between. Germline V CDR1 and CDR2: LGHDT, YNNKEL (reference sequence). The CDR3 is made up of 15 amino acids. CDR3 nucleotides: TGTGCCAGCAGCCCTCTAGCGACGAAGCGCAATGAGCAGTTCTTC. As protein: CASSPLATKRNEQFF.

This clonotype was seen more than once but under ten times. V and J are TRBV20-1 and TRBJ2-7; 9 nucleotides align to TRBD2. The CDR3 is 18 residues long. J lost 2 bases, V lost 3 bases, and 17 bases had no gene match. Germline CDR1 DFQATT, CDR2 SNEGSKA (reference sequence). The CDR3 sequence: CSASATRASGAIPYEQYF. DNA for the CDR3: TGCAGTGCTAGCGCCACCCGGGCTAGCGGGGCCATCCCCTACGAGCAGTACTTC.

This clonotype was seen only a few times. The chain has TRBV25-1 and TRBJ1-4, with D uncertain. Germline CDR1 MGHDK, CDR2 SYGVNS. Trimming left V 3 bases short and J 4 bases short, with 6 bases between. This CDR3 has 13 residues. The CDR3: CASSEQINEKLFF. The CDR3 DNA reads as TGTGCCAGCAGTGAGCAGATTAATGAAAAACTGTTTTTT.

The chain is built from TRBV3-1 and TRBJ2-5; a possible D gene is TRBD2 (6 bases). The ends were cut back, 5 bases at V and 10 bases at J, with 26 bases in the middle. The CDR3 has 16 residues. In germline, CDR1 is LGHDT, CDR2 YNNKEL (reference sequence). The CDR3: CASSAPGLHSRGNQYF. The CDR3 DNA follows: TGTGCCAGCAGCGCACCGGGACTCCACTCCCGGGGAAACCAGTACTTC.

This clonotype was observed at least ten times. CDR3 DNA: TGCGCCAGCCAGGGAGGGGAAACGGGTGAAGCTTTCTTT. Protein product: CASQGGETGEAFF. The chain combines TRBV10-2 with TRBJ1-1; maybe TRBD1 (5 bases). CDR1 is WSHSY and CDR2 is SAAADI in the germline V gene. Trimming left V 8 bases short and J 7 bases short, with 17 bases between. The CDR3 runs 13 residues.

This clonotype has a count of ten or more. The CDR3 here is CSASSTGTSGYSYEQYF. CDR3 DNA: TGCAGTGCTTCTTCAACCGGGACTAGCGGATATTCCTACGAGCAGTACTTC. This chain links TRBV20-1 with TRBJ2-7, with TRBD2 matching over 11 bases. CDR1 and CDR2 (germline): DFQATT, SNEGSKA (reference sequence). The V gene end was trimmed by 5 bases and the J gene end by 1 base; junction bases not matched to a gene: 13. The CDR3 contains 17 residues.

The V call is TRBV7-9, the J call TRBJ2-5; 9 bases fit TRBD1. From germline, CDR1 is SEHNR and CDR2 FQNEAQ (reference sequence). V was pared by 3 bases and J by 3 bases, with 8 bases of the junction left unmatched. There are 16 residues in the CDR3. CDR3 protein: CASSFQSWTGEETQYF. DNA for the CDR3: TGTGCCAGCAGCTTCCAATCCTGGACAGGGGAAGAGACCCAGTACTTC. Variable domain in full (rest from reference TRBV7-9 and TRBJ2-5): DTGVSQNPRHKITKRGQNVTFRCDPISEHNRLYWYRQTLGQGPEFLTYFQNEAQLEKSRLLSDRFSAERPKGSFSTLEIQRTEQGDSAMYLCASSFQSWTGEETQYFGPGTRLLVL.

The CDR3: CASSSWKGYEQYV. The CDR3 DNA follows: TGTGCCAGCAGTTCCTGGAAGGGTTACGAGCAGTACGTC. The chain uses TRBV6-5 and TRBJ2-7; D is uncertain. Germline V gene data show CDR1 as MNHEY and CDR2 as SVGAGI. The CDR3 is 13 residues long. Trimming took off 4 bases at V and 4 bases at J, with 11 bases between the two ends.